Presented here are 20 T cell receptor beta chains from one specimen sequenced in a study of blood T cell repertoires in COVID-19. The repertoire was sequenced with immunoSEQ multiplex PCR; TCRdb's copy has only in-frame clones and lacks some. The repertoire consists of some 300,000 clones, with roughly 89% occurring once and the leading ten covering roughly 1.9%. Sequenced input: peripheral blood. These receptors were taken from a woman in her twenties or thirties with COVID-19, enrolled during active disease.

This chain connects TRBV4-2 to TRBJ2-3; 9 bases agree with TRBD2. Germline CDR1 reads LGHNA; CDR2 reads YNFKEQ. V gave up 3 bases and J gave up 6 bases; unmatched junction bases: 7. The CDR3 covers 15 residues. DNA for the CDR3: TGTGCCAGCAGCCAGCCCGGGCGGGGGGGGGATACGCAGTATTTT. Amino acids: CASSQPGRGGDTQYF.

The chain employs TRBV6-1 and TRBJ1-5; D gene uncertain. The CDR3 covers 12 residues. Germline CDR1 MNHNS, CDR2 SASEGT. V was trimmed by 2 bases and J by 7 bases, leaving 6 bases between them. The CDR3 DNA reads as TGTGCCAGCAGTGAAAGAGTACAGCCCCAGCATTTT. It is translated as CASSERVQPQHF.

The chain joins TRBV7-8 to TRBJ2-3, with D perhaps matching TRBD1 (5 bases). The CDR3 length is 12 residues. Deletions cut 3 bases from V and 10 bases from J, with 11 bases between. CDR1 and CDR2 (germline): SGHVS, FQNEAQ. CDR3 sequence reads: CASSLVQGPQYF. The DNA of the CDR3 is TGTGCCAGCAGCTTGGTGCAGGGTCCGCAGTATTTT.

The rearrangement links TRBV2 to TRBJ1-4; D uncertain. The CDR3 loop spans 16 amino acids. Germline V gene data show CDR1 as SNHLY and CDR2 as FYNNEI. The V end was cut by 4 bases, the J end by 5 bases, with 17 bases between. CDR3 region: CASSGTGVWRNEKLFF. The CDR3 region has the DNA TGTGCCAGCAGTGGGACCGGGGTTTGGCGGAATGAAAAACTGTTTTTT. The full variable domain, completed using reference TRBV2 and TRBJ1-4, is EPEVTQTPSHQVTQMGQEVILRCVPISNHLYFYWYRQILGQKVEFLVSFYNNEISEKSEIFDDQFSVERPDGSNFTLKIRSTKLEDSAMYFCASSGTGVWRNEKLFFGSGTQLSVL.

A note on this clone: The germline gene is not matched at one end of the junction; a read error may be the cause. The rearrangement joins TRBV5-6 to TRBJ1-2, with D hard to call. CDR1 and CDR2 (germline): SGHDT, YYEEEE. The CDR3 contains 12 residues. DNA of the CDR3: TGTGCCAGCAGTTTGGCCGGTAATGGCTACACCTTC. Translation gives CASSLAGNGYTF.

The V and J genes are TRBV10-1 and TRBJ1-4; D gene unclear. The CDR3 spans 15 residues. V shed 6 bases and J shed 3 bases, with 14 bases lying between them. Per the germline V gene, CDR1 is WNHNN and CDR2 is SYGVQD (reference sequence). The CDR3, as DNA: TGCGCCAGCAGCGGGGAGGGTACAGCTAATGAAAAACTGTTTTTT. Translated, it gives CASSGEGTANEKLFF.

The V call is TRBV27, the J call TRBJ1-2, with D possibly being TRBD1 (6 bases). The germline V gene has CDR1 MNHEY and CDR2 SMNVEV (reference sequence). The CDR3 covers 13 residues. Trimming removed 4 bases from V and 8 bases from J, with 14 bases in between. The CDR3 here is CASSYQQGNGYTF. CDR3 nucleotides: TGTGCCAGCAGTTACCAACAGGGAAACGGCTACACCTTC.

This rearrangement joins TRBV7-9 to TRBJ2-3; D may be TRBD1 (5 bases). The CDR3 covers 15 residues. The V end was cut by 1 base, the J end by 0 bases, with 8 bases between. Germline CDR1 is SEHNR and CDR2 is FQNEAQ (reference sequence). Here the CDR3 reads CASSLGGRSTDTQYF. The CDR3 region has the DNA TGTGCCAGCAGCTTAGGGGGCAGAAGCACAGATACGCAGTATTTT.

The chain has TRBV10-3 and TRBJ1-6, with D unclear. The V gene lost 10 bases and the J gene lost 0 bases, with 22 bases spanning the gap. CDR3 length equals 18 residues. Looked up from germline, CDR1 is ENHRY and CDR2 is SYGVKD. The CDR3 region has the DNA TGTGCCACGGCTCTGATGGGCGGGCGTCGCTCCTATAATTCACCCCTCCACTTT. This codes for CATALMGGRRSYNSPLHF.

The rearrangement links TRBV10-2 to TRBJ2-5, with 11 bases identical to TRBD2. This CDR3 has 17 amino acids. Germline trimming cut 3 bases from V and 3 bases from J; bases unmatched to any gene: 9. Germline values: CDR1 WSHSY, CDR2 SAAADI. CDR3 DNA: TGCGCCAGCAGTGAACCCCTAGCGGGGGGTGTGAAAGAGACCCAGTACTTC. It yields the protein CASSEPLAGGVKETQYF.

The chain recombines TRBV9 with TRBJ1-6; D gene uncertain. Germline V gene lookup returns CDR1 SGDLS and CDR2 YYNGEE. The CDR3 is made up of 16 amino acids. V dropped 4 bases and J dropped 10 bases, with 21 bases sitting between them. In DNA, the CDR3 is TGTGCCAGCAGCTCCCGCGCGGGCGGGGTGGACTCACCCCTCCACTTT. Translated: CASSSRAGGVDSPLHF.

The V gene is TRBV7-8, the J gene TRBJ2-7, with D possibly TRBD2 on 6 matching bases. V was trimmed by 7 bases and J by 1 base, leaving 14 bases between them. CDR1 and CDR2 (germline): SGHVS, FQNEAQ. This CDR3 is 14 amino acids long. The CDR3 nucleotides read TGTGCCAGCACCCAGCCCCGGGGGTCCTACGAGCAGTACTTC. Amino acid sequence: CASTQPRGSYEQYF.

The CDR3 DNA reads as TGTGCCAGCTCCCCCGGGACAGGGGCCTACGAGCAGTACTTC. The encoded protein is CASSPGTGAYEQYF. The chain employs TRBV18 and TRBJ2-7, with 10 bases lining up with TRBD1. The CDR3 sequence is 14 residues long. Germline lookup yields CDR1 KGHSH and CDR2 LQKENI. V was pared by 6 bases and J by 2 bases, with 4 bases of the junction left unmatched.

Details on this clone: Compared with germline, one end of the junction differs, possibly owing to a read error. The chain uses TRBV2 and TRBJ1-2, with TRBD1 matching 8 bases. Germline V lookup: CDR1 SNHLY, CDR2 FYNNEI. This CDR3 is built from 15 residues. CDR3 in DNA: TGTGCCAGCAGGGAAGGGACAGGTACTAACTATGGCTACACCTTC. Residues: CASREGTGTNYGYTF.

This chain uses TRBV6-2 or TRBV6-3 with TRBJ2-4; TRBD2 matches at 10 bases. With 6 bases clipped from V and 4 bases from J, the junction kept 9 bases outside the gene matches. Germline loops: CDR1 MNHEY, CDR2 SVGEGT. The CDR3 consists of 16 residues. This CDR3 is CASSLVNSGRKNIQYF. CDR3 bases: TGTGCCAGCAGCCTAGTCAATAGCGGGAGGAAAAACATTCAGTACTTC.

This clone appeared a few times. V gene TRBV29-1 combines with J gene TRBJ2-1; 7 positions agree with TRBD1. Trimming cost V 6 bases and J 9 bases; bases outside gene matches: 5. Germline V gene lookup returns CDR1 SQVTM and CDR2 ANQGSEA. The CDR3 spans 11 residues. This CDR3 is CSVPSGGEQFF. DNA of the CDR3: TGCAGCGTCCCCTCAGGGGGTGAGCAGTTCTTC.

This chain connects TRBV2 to TRBJ2-2, with a possible D match to TRBD2 (7 bases). The CDR3 totals 15 residues. With 6 bases removed from V and 0 bases from J, the gap between germline ends came to 11 bases. Germline CDR1 and CDR2: SNHLY and FYNNEI. The CDR3 is CASRGGLPNTGELFF. The CDR3 region has the DNA TGTGCCAGCAGAGGGGGACTACCGAACACCGGGGAGCTGTTTTTT. Full variable domain (remainder filled in from reference TRBV2 and TRBJ2-2): EPEVTQTPSHQVTQMGQEVILRCVPISNHLYFYWYRQILGQKVEFLVSFYNNEISEKSEIFDDQFSVERPDGSNFTLKIRSTKLEDSAMYFCASRGGLPNTGELFFGEGSRLTVL.

The chain joins TRBV5-1 to TRBJ2-1; 9 nucleotides agree with TRBD1. In germline, CDR1 is SGHRS, CDR2 YFSETQ. This CDR3 is 13 amino acids long. V was clipped by 4 bases and J by 13 bases; unmatched bases: 9. CDR3 in amino acids: CASSPVGQGTQFF. The CDR3 DNA follows: TGCGCCAGCAGCCCCGTCGGACAGGGGACCCAGTTCTTC. Looking up the rest from reference TRBV5-1 and TRBJ2-1 gives the full variable domain: KAGVTQTPRYLIKTRGQQVTLSCSPISGHRSVSWYQQTPGQGLQFLFEYFSETQRNKGNFPGRFSGRQFSNSRSEMNVSTLELGDSALYLCASSPVGQGTQFFGPGTRLTVL.

This chain links TRBV4-1 with TRBJ2-7; TRBD2 is a possible D gene (5 bases). V lost 5 bases to trimming and J lost 6 bases, with 17 bases between them. The CDR3 has 14 amino acids. The V gene's germline CDR1 is MGHRA and CDR2 YSYEKL. The CDR3 reads CASSTRAADREQYF. In DNA, the CDR3 is TGCGCCAGCAGCACGAGGGCCGCCGATCGCGAGCAGTACTTC.

This chain links TRBV5-1 with TRBJ2-3; 7 positions match TRBD2. CDR1 and CDR2 from the germline V gene are SGHRS and YFSETQ. The CDR3 has 16 amino acids. The J segment lost 2 bases and the V segment lost 5 bases, leaving 11 bases of the junction unmatched. CDR3 sequence (DNA): TGCGCCAGCAGTTCCGGACTAGTGGGTGCCACAGATACGCAGTATTTT. This codes for CASSSGLVGATDTQYF.